This T cell receptor (beta chain) was sequenced for a study of patients and donors after allogeneic stem cell transplantation. Trimming removed 7 bases from V and 4 bases from J; junction bases left unmatched: 5. Per the germline V gene, CDR1 is MDHEN and CDR2 is SYDVKM. The CDR3 is 14 amino acids. TCRdb re-analysed the RT-PCR reads in MiXCR, keeping a single row per CDR3 protein. The repertoire holds over 65,000 distinct CDR3 sequences, with around 27% as singletons. The sequencing sample was made of blood, either unsorted or a sorted T cell fraction (not recorded which). This sequence was found in a human donor who was either an allogeneic HSCT recipient or a stem cell or donor lymphocyte infusion donor (not recorded which). It is not recorded whose cells these are; they may come from a transplant donor. This chain joins TRBV28 and TRBJ1-5; TRBD1 aligns across 9 bases. CDR3 nucleotide sequence: TGTGCCAGCAACACGGGACAGGGTAATCAGCCCCAGCATTTT. Translating it yields CASNTGQGNQPQHF.